These 18 T cell receptor beta chains share one sample of origin, sequenced in a study of CD8 T cells in Susac syndrome. An input of roughly 0.5 to 1 ug of RNA was subjected to reverse transcription using random hexamers. From the immunoSEQ multiplex PCR reads, TCRdb called clonotypes with MiXCR, one entry per CDR3 protein. Here the sample spans 70,000 or so distinct CDR3 sequences, roughly 94% being singletons. Sequenced input: CD8+ T cells from PBMCs. These receptors were taken from a human donor with multiple sclerosis.

This rearrangement joins TRBV4-3 to TRBJ2-1, with 7 bases fitting TRBD2. The CDR3 loop spans 14 amino acids. Germline CDR1 is LGHNA and CDR2 is YSLEER. The J segment lost 7 bases and the V segment lost 0 bases, leaving 3 bases of the junction unmatched. The CDR3, as DNA: TGCGCCAGCAGCCAAGAGACTAGCACGAATGAGCAGTTCTTC. Its translation is CASSQETSTNEQFF.

The chain uses TRBV7-6 and TRBJ2-7, with TRBD1 identical over 9 bases. The CDR3 is 14 amino acids. From germline, CDR1 is SGHVS and CDR2 FNYEAQ. The V and J ends lost 8 bases and 2 bases, in that order; junction bases with no gene match: 7. CDR3 amino acids: CASSAGQGAYEQYF. CDR3 bases: TGTGCCAGCTCGGCGGGACAGGGCGCCTACGAGCAGTACTTC.

CDR3: CATSTSEGAVDTEAFF. DNA for the CDR3: TGTGCCACCAGCACTTCGGAGGGGGCCGTGGACACTGAAGCTTTCTTT. The rearrangement links TRBV15 to TRBJ1-1; 7 bases match TRBD1. Germline lookup yields CDR1 LNHNV and CDR2 YYDKDF (reference sequence). CDR3 length: 16 amino acids. V dropped 4 bases and J dropped 3; count of bases not matched to a gene: 11.

The rearrangement uses TRBV5-4 and TRBJ2-5; D unresolved. This CDR3 spans 14 amino acids. Germline V gene sequence: CDR1 SGHNT, CDR2 YYREEE (reference sequence). The germline V and J ends were trimmed by 0 bases and 1 base, with 7 bases remaining between them. Here the CDR3 DNA reads TGTGCCAGCAGCTTGGAAGGGCTCCAAGAGACCCAGTACTTC. Translated, it gives CASSLEGLQETQYF.

The chain recombines TRBV12-3 or TRBV12-4 with TRBJ1-2; D gene uncertain. Trimming took 4 bases from V and 7 from J, leaving 7 bases between them. The CDR3 spans 11 residues. CDR3 loop: CASSSLGGYTF. The DNA for the CDR3 is TGTGCCAGCAGTTCGTTGGGTGGCTACACCTTC.

This chain connects TRBV30 to TRBJ1-1; D gene ambiguous. The ends were cut back, 0 bases at V and 0 bases at J, with 5 bases in the middle. CDR1 GTSNPN and CDR2 SVGIG come from the germline V gene (reference sequence). The CDR3 is made up of 13 amino acids. CDR3 loop: CAWSVVLNTEAFF. In nucleotides, the CDR3 is TGTGCCTGGAGTGTGGTTCTGAACACTGAAGCTTTCTTT.

This rearrangement joins TRBV3-1 to TRBJ1-1; tentatively, D is TRBD1 (6 bases). V dropped 4 bases and J dropped 4 bases, with 16 bases sitting between them. Germline V lookup: CDR1 LGHDT, CDR2 YNNKEL (reference sequence). This CDR3 contains 15 residues. The CDR3 sequence: CASSPMSGHSTEAFF. The CDR3 nucleotides are TGTGCCAGCAGCCCGATGTCGGGACACAGCACTGAAGCTTTCTTT.

This chain links TRBV14 with TRBJ2-6, with TRBD1 matching over 11 bases. Germline CDR1 SGHDN, CDR2 FVKESK. There are 18 residues in the CDR3. V was pared by 3 bases and J by 2 bases, with 6 bases of the junction left unmatched. The CDR3: CASSHLPGQGAGANVLTF. Here the CDR3 DNA reads TGTGCCAGCAGCCACCTCCCGGGACAGGGGGCTGGGGCCAACGTCCTGACTTTC.

The rearrangement links TRBV6-2 or TRBV6-3 to TRBJ1-1, with D uncertain. With 8 bases removed from V and 1 base from J, the gap between germline ends came to 14 bases. The CDR3 loop spans 14 amino acids. In germline, CDR1 is MNHEY, CDR2 SVGEGT. CDR3 sequence reads: CASDESFGNTEAFF. CDR3 nucleotides: TGTGCCAGCGATGAATCCTTCGGGAACACTGAAGCTTTCTTT.

The chain links TRBV12-3 or TRBV12-4 to TRBJ2-1; 12 nucleotides line up with TRBD2. V dropped 4 bases and J dropped 7; count of bases not matched to a gene: 5. This CDR3 is built from 15 residues. In nucleotides, the CDR3 is TGTGCCAGCAGTTCAGGTCTAGCGGGGGGGAATGAGCAGTTCTTC. This sequence encodes CASSSGLAGGNEQFF.

V gene TRBV5-1 combines with J gene TRBJ2-1, with 7 positions matching TRBD2. The germline gives CDR1 SGHRS, CDR2 YFSETQ. V shed 2 bases and J 9 bases; nucleotides not matched to a gene: 14. The CDR3 sequence is 16 residues long. CDR3 amino acids: CASSFGGEGPTLEQFF. DNA for the CDR3: TGCGCCAGCAGCTTTGGGGGGGAGGGCCCTACTCTTGAGCAGTTCTTC.

The DNA of the CDR3 is TGTGCCAGCAGCCAAGGGCCTTCCCCGAGGCAGGTCACTGAAGCTTTCTTT. Residues: CASSQGPSPRQVTEAFF. The rearrangement links TRBV5-6 to TRBJ1-1; D is uncertain. Germline V gene sequence: CDR1 SGHDT, CDR2 YYEEEE. There are 17 residues in the CDR3. With 4 bases removed from V and 4 bases from J, the gap between germline ends came to 23 bases.

This clonotype was detected only once. The V call is TRBV5-4, the J call TRBJ2-7; 7 bases fit TRBD1. Germline V gene lookup returns CDR1 SGHNT and CDR2 YYREEE (reference sequence). V lost 4 bases and J lost 3; bases outside the gene matches: 7. The length of the CDR3 is 14 residues. CDR3 sequence: CASSATGTDYEQYF. The CDR3, as DNA: TGTGCCAGCAGCGCGACCGGGACAGACTACGAGCAGTACTTC.

The chain links TRBV6-5 to TRBJ2-2; TRBD1 agrees at 10 bases. The CDR3 extends over 17 amino acids. Trimming cost V 2 bases and J 5 bases; bases outside gene matches: 8. Germline values: CDR1 MNHEY, CDR2 SVGAGI. CDR3 in DNA: TGTGCCAGCAGTTACCCGCGGGACAGGGGCGATACCGGGGAGCTGTTTTTT. Residues: CASSYPRDRGDTGELFF.

This clonotype was found a few times. The rearrangement uses TRBV30 and TRBJ1-3, with no clear D. Deletions cut 4 bases from V and 4 bases from J, with 14 bases between. This CDR3 is built from 14 residues. CDR1 GTSNPN and CDR2 SVGIG come from the germline V gene (reference sequence). As DNA, the CDR3 is TGTGCCTGGATGAGGGAGGGATCAGGAAACACCATATATTTT. It yields the protein CAWMREGSGNTIYF. Variable domain in full (rest from reference TRBV30 and TRBJ1-3): SQTIHQWPATLVQPVGSPLSLECTVEGTSNPNLYWYRQAAGRGLQLLFYSVGIGQISSEVPQNLSASRPQDRQFILSSKKLLLSDSGFYLCAWMREGSGNTIYFGEGSWLTVV.

The chain combines TRBV7-2 with TRBJ1-4; 9 bases line up with TRBD1. The length of the CDR3 is 17 residues. With V trimmed by 2 bases and J by 1 base, 5 bases remained unmatched. Germline lookup yields CDR1 SGHTA and CDR2 FQGNSA. The DNA of the CDR3 is TGTGCCAGCAGCTTATCCGGGACAGGGCGAACTAATGAAAAACTGTTTTTT. Its protein product is CASSLSGTGRTNEKLFF.

The V call is TRBV4-3, the J call TRBJ2-3; 9 bases are shared with TRBD2. The length of the CDR3 is 16 residues. Germline CDR1 and CDR2: LGHNA and YSLEER. V lost 2 bases and J lost 1; bases outside the gene matches: 4. The DNA of the CDR3 is TGCGCCAGCAGCCAAAGGCCTAGCGGGGGCACAGATACGCAGTATTTT. It codes for CASSQRPSGGTDTQYF.

In nucleotides, the CDR3 is TGCGCCAGCAGCTTGGGGTTTTGGAGGGCCTTCGGGGAGCTGTTTTTT. It codes for CASSLGFWRAFGELFF. This chain links TRBV5-1 with TRBJ2-2, with a weak D call TRBD2 (6 bases). V lost 0 bases to trimming and J lost 7 bases, with 16 bases between them. The CDR3 consists of 16 residues. Per germline, CDR1 SGHRS and CDR2 YFSETQ. Using reference TRBV5-1 and TRBJ2-2 for the parts outside the CDR3, the full variable domain is KAGVTQTPRYLIKTRGQQVTLSCSPISGHRSVSWYQQTPGQGLQFLFEYFSETQRNKGNFPGRFSGRQFSNSRSEMNVSTLELGDSALYLCASSLGFWRAFGELFFGEGSRLTVL.